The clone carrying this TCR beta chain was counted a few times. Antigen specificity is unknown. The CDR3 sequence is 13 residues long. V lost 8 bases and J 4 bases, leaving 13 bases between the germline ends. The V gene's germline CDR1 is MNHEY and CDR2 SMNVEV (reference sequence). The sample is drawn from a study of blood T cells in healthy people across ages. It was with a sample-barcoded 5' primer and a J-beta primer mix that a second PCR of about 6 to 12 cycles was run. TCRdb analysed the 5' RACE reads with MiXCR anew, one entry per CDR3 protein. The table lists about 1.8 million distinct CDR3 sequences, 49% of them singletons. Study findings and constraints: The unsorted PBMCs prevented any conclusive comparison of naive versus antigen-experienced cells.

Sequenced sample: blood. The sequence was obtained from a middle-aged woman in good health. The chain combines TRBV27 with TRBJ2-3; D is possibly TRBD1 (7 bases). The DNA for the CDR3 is TGTGCCAGCGCGGGGCAGGGGGCAGATACGCAGTATTTT. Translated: CASAGQGADTQYF.